A selection of T cell receptor beta chains follows, all from one sample in a study of OX40 agonist ivuxolimab in advanced cancers. The data were produced by immunoSEQ multiplex PCR, yet TCRdb's version contains in-frame clones alone and is incomplete. The sample contains some 80,000 clones, around 91% of which appear only once. The sequencing here drew on CD4+ or CD8+ T cells sorted from blood, taken in a trial of the OX40 agonist ivuxolimab. Every receptor here comes from an adult with an advanced solid tumor such as melanoma, head and neck, liver or kidney cancer. CDR3s include the opening cysteine and the closing phenylalanine or tryptophan. The D gene is left open where the match is weak. Size tells how often a clone was seen (once, few, many) or the class of an expanded clone, and some rows leave it out.

J gene: TRBJ2-7; D gene: .; V gene: TRBV28; clone size: .; CDR3 protein: CASTGRETTYEQYF; CDR3 DNA: TGTGCCAGCACAGGCAGGGAAACCACCTACGAGCAGTACTTC
J gene: TRBJ2-7; D gene: .; V gene: TRBV5-5; clone size: .; CDR3 protein: CASSPLRAASYEQYF; CDR3 DNA: TGTGCCAGCAGCCCCCTCCGAGCCGCTTCTTACGAGCAGTACTTC
J gene: TRBJ2-5; D gene: .; V gene: TRBV6-1; clone size: .; CDR3 protein: CASSANRALIQETQYF; CDR3 DNA: TGTGCCAGCAGTGCTAACAGGGCCTTAATCCAAGAGACCCAGTACTTC
J gene: TRBJ2-3; D gene: TRBD2; V gene: TRBV18; clone size: .; CDR3 protein: CASSLTSGSTTDTQYF; CDR3 DNA: TGTGCCAGCTCCCTGACTAGCGGGAGTACCACAGATACGCAGTATTTT
J gene: TRBJ2-5; D gene: TRBD2; V gene: TRBV5-4; clone size: .; CDR3 protein: CASSLPGGETQYF; CDR3 DNA: TGTGCCAGCTCTCTGCCGGGAGGAGAGACCCAGTACTTC
J gene: TRBJ1-1; D gene: .; V gene: TRBV19; clone size: .; CDR3 protein: CASSIEGGLTEAFF; CDR3 DNA: TGTGCCAGTAGTATAGAGGGGGGTCTCACTGAAGCTTTCTTT
J gene: TRBJ1-1; D gene: .; V gene: TRBV19; clone size: .; CDR3 protein: CASSIVGVATEAFF; CDR3 DNA: TGTGCCAGTAGTATAGTGGGGGTGGCCACTGAAGCTTTCTTT
J gene: TRBJ2-1; D gene: .; V gene: TRBV11-2; clone size: .; CDR3 protein: CASSFGPAGEQFF; CDR3 DNA: TGTGCCAGCAGCTTTGGACCGGCGGGTGAGCAGTTCTTC
J gene: TRBJ1-5; D gene: .; V gene: TRBV7-7; clone size: .; CDR3 protein: CASSPRPDQPQHF; CDR3 DNA: TGTGCCAGCAGCCCACGCCCCGATCAGCCCCAGCATTTT
J gene: TRBJ2-7; D gene: TRBD2; V gene: TRBV5-4; clone size: .; CDR3 protein: CASSLGTSAAYEQYF; CDR3 DNA: TGTGCCAGCAGCTTAGGGACTAGCGCGGCCTACGAGCAGTACTTC
J gene: TRBJ2-2; D gene: .; V gene: TRBV9; clone size: .; CDR3 protein: CASSAPRIGTRAGELFF; CDR3 DNA: TGTGCCAGCAGCGCTCCCCGGATAGGGACTCGGGCCGGGGAGCTGTTTTTT
J gene: TRBJ2-3; D gene: .; V gene: TRBV6-5; clone size: .; CDR3 protein: CASSYSPGWKYF; CDR3 DNA: TGTGCCAGCAGTTACAGTCCAGGGTGGAAGTATTTT
J gene: TRBJ1-1; D gene: .; V gene: TRBV11-3; clone size: .; CDR3 protein: CASSSTQTNTEAFF; CDR3 DNA: TGTGCCAGCAGCTCTACCCAGACGAACACTGAAGCTTTCTTT
J gene: TRBJ1-1; D gene: .; V gene: TRBV15; clone size: .; CDR3 protein: CATSREGAWGTEAFF; CDR3 DNA: TGTGCCACCAGCAGAGAAGGCGCGTGGGGGACTGAAGCTTTCTTT
J gene: TRBJ1-1; D gene: .; V gene: TRBV5-1; clone size: .; CDR3 protein: CASSLEGGGTEAFF; CDR3 DNA: TGCGCCAGCAGCTTGGAGGGAGGCGGCACTGAAGCTTTCTTT
J gene: TRBJ2-3; D gene: TRBD2; V gene: TRBV11-1; clone size: .; CDR3 protein: CASTLTSGLSTDTQYF; CDR3 DNA: TGTGCCAGCACCCTAACTAGCGGGCTTAGCACAGATACGCAGTATTTT
J gene: TRBJ2-1; D gene: TRBD2; V gene: TRBV6-1; clone size: .; CDR3 protein: CASSERVVGGSHEQFF; CDR3 DNA: TGTGCCAGCAGTGAAAGGGTGGTCGGCGGGAGTCATGAGCAGTTCTTC
J gene: TRBJ1-2; D gene: .; V gene: TRBV6-6; clone size: .; CDR3 protein: CASSSFSGGAGYTF; CDR3 DNA: TGTGCCAGCAGTTCTTTCAGCGGTGGGGCTGGCTACACCTTC
J gene: TRBJ1-2; D gene: .; V gene: TRBV7-9; clone size: .; CDR3 protein: CASSLGGTGPNYGYTF; CDR3 DNA: TGTGCCAGCAGCTTAGGAGGAACAGGGCCCAACTATGGCTACACCTTC
J gene: TRBJ1-2; D gene: .; V gene: TRBV4-3; clone size: .; CDR3 protein: CASSHQDWPNGYTF; CDR3 DNA: TGCGCCAGCAGCCATCAAGATTGGCCAAATGGCTACACCTTC
J gene: TRBJ2-7; D gene: .; V gene: TRBV18; clone size: once; CDR3 protein: CASSPGTGSSYEQYF; CDR3 DNA: TGTGCCAGCTCACCAGGGACGGGAAGCTCCTACGAGCAGTACTTC
J gene: TRBJ2-2; D gene: .; V gene: TRBV7-5; clone size: .; CDR3 protein: CVRCRDRVPGELFF; CDR3 DNA: TGTGTCAGATGCCGGGACAGGGTCCCCGGGGAGCTGTTTTTT
J gene: TRBJ1-5; D gene: TRBD1; V gene: TRBV7-9; clone size: .; CDR3 protein: CASSRGQGNSNQPQHF; CDR3 DNA: TGTGCCAGCAGCAGAGGACAGGGGAATAGCAATCAGCCCCAGCATTTT
J gene: TRBJ1-4; D gene: TRBD1; V gene: TRBV18; clone size: .; CDR3 protein: CASSPTGDRNEKLFF; CDR3 DNA: TGTGCCAGCTCACCAACGGGGGACAGGAATGAAAAACTGTTTTTT
J gene: TRBJ2-7; D gene: TRBD1; V gene: TRBV7-9; clone size: .; CDR3 protein: CASKSSGTGGNEQYF; CDR3 DNA: TGTGCCAGCAAGTCCTCCGGGACAGGGGGCAACGAGCAGTACTTC
J gene: TRBJ2-7; D gene: TRBD1; V gene: TRBV5-1; clone size: .; CDR3 protein: CASSLQPGQADEQYF; CDR3 DNA: TGCGCCAGCAGCCTACAACCGGGACAGGCAGACGAGCAGTACTTC
J gene: TRBJ1-2; D gene: TRBD1; V gene: TRBV4-2; clone size: .; CDR3 protein: CASSQGDRGPNYGYTF; CDR3 DNA: TGTGCCAGCAGCCAGGGGGACAGGGGACCTAACTATGGCTACACCTTC
J gene: TRBJ1-2; D gene: .; V gene: TRBV2; clone size: .; CDR3 protein: CASSGTGSRAGYTF; CDR3 DNA: TGTGCCAGCAGTGGCACGGGCAGCCGCGCGGGCTACACCTTC
J gene: TRBJ2-7; D gene: .; V gene: TRBV19; clone size: .; CDR3 protein: CASSSGVTYEQYF; CDR3 DNA: TGTGCCAGTAGTTCAGGGGTAACCTACGAGCAGTACTTC
J gene: TRBJ2-1; D gene: TRBD2; V gene: TRBV18; clone size: .; CDR3 protein: CASSPTSGVNNEQFF; CDR3 DNA: TGTGCCAGCTCACCGACTAGCGGGGTTAACAATGAGCAGTTCTTC
J gene: TRBJ2-1; D gene: TRBD2; V gene: TRBV5-1; clone size: once; CDR3 protein: CASSSGLAGGIGYNEQFF; CDR3 DNA: TGCGCCAGCAGCTCCGGACTAGCGGGAGGTATAGGATACAATGAGCAGTTCTTC
J gene: TRBJ2-5; D gene: .; V gene: TRBV28; clone size: .; CDR3 protein: CASNSGLKETQYF; CDR3 DNA: TGTGCCAGCAATTCAGGGCTAAAAGAGACCCAGTACTTC
J gene: TRBJ2-2; D gene: TRBD2; V gene: TRBV19; clone size: .; CDR3 protein: CASSIGRYSGSIYGTGELFF; CDR3 DNA: TGTGCCAGTAGTATAGGGAGATATAGCGGGAGTATATACGGTACCGGGGAGCTGTTTTTT
J gene: TRBJ1-2; D gene: TRBD1; V gene: TRBV15; clone size: .; CDR3 protein: CATSSLRDSNYGYTF; CDR3 DNA: TGTGCCACCAGCAGCTTAAGGGACAGCAACTATGGCTACACCTTC
J gene: TRBJ2-7; D gene: TRBD2; V gene: TRBV7-2; clone size: .; CDR3 protein: CASSLLAGPYEQYF; CDR3 DNA: TGTGCCAGCAGCCTCCTAGCGGGGCCTTACGAGCAGTACTTC
J gene: TRBJ2-7; D gene: TRBD2; V gene: TRBV7-2; clone size: .; CDR3 protein: CASSSLAGGAYEQYF; CDR3 DNA: TGTGCCAGCAGCTCCCTAGCGGGAGGGGCATACGAGCAGTACTTC
J gene: TRBJ2-2; D gene: .; V gene: TRBV11-2; clone size: once; CDR3 protein: CASSLVAVTGELFF; CDR3 DNA: TGTGCCAGCAGCTTAGTAGCGGTCACCGGGGAGCTGTTTTTT
J gene: TRBJ1-3; D gene: .; V gene: TRBV12-2; clone size: .; CDR3 protein: CASRLGRGGRVTGNTIYF; CDR3 DNA: TGTGCAAGTCGCTTAGGACGTGGGGGCCGGGTTACCGGAAACACCATATATTTT
J gene: TRBJ1-4; D gene: TRBD1; V gene: TRBV18; clone size: .; CDR3 protein: CASSRVGTGDEKLFF; CDR3 DNA: TGTGCCAGCTCACGGGTCGGGACAGGGGATGAAAAACTGTTTTTT
J gene: TRBJ2-7; D gene: TRBD1; V gene: TRBV10-1; clone size: .; CDR3 protein: CASSPGGNEQYF; CDR3 DNA: TGCGCCAGCAGTCCAGGGGGTAACGAGCAGTACTTC
J gene: TRBJ2-1; D gene: TRBD2; V gene: TRBV15; clone size: .; CDR3 protein: CATREGAYNEQFF; CDR3 DNA: TGTGCCACTAGGGAGGGAGCCTACAATGAGCAGTTCTTC
J gene: TRBJ2-1; D gene: TRBD2; V gene: TRBV29-1; clone size: .; CDR3 protein: CSVVVLPGLAGGPLSYNEQFF; CDR3 DNA: TGCAGCGTTGTCGTCCTACCGGGACTAGCGGGAGGGCCTCTCTCCTACAATGAGCAGTTCTTC
J gene: TRBJ2-2; D gene: TRBD2; V gene: TRBV11-2; clone size: once; CDR3 protein: CASSPGLGGTRYAGELFF; CDR3 DNA: TGTGCCAGCAGCCCAGGACTAGGTGGAACTAGATACGCCGGGGAGCTGTTTTTT
J gene: TRBJ2-3; D gene: TRBD2; V gene: TRBV10-2; clone size: once; CDR3 protein: CASTRNSGSMADTQYF; CDR3 DNA: TGCGCCAGCACCCGGAATAGCGGGAGTATGGCAGATACGCAGTATTTT
J gene: TRBJ2-1; D gene: TRBD2; V gene: TRBV9; clone size: .; CDR3 protein: CASSVGLAGHRSSYNEQFF; CDR3 DNA: TGTGCCAGCAGCGTAGGGCTAGCGGGCCACCGTAGCTCCTACAATGAGCAGTTCTTC
J gene: TRBJ1-1; D gene: .; V gene: TRBV30; clone size: few; CDR3 protein: CAWSVPGTSSEAFF; CDR3 DNA: TGTGCCTGGAGTGTACCAGGGACAAGCTCTGAAGCTTTCTTT
J gene: TRBJ2-1; D gene: TRBD2; V gene: TRBV11-2; clone size: .; CDR3 protein: CASSLEISGGSSYNEQFF; CDR3 DNA: TGTGCCAGCAGCTTAGAGATTTCGGGAGGGAGTTCCTACAATGAGCAGTTCTTC
J gene: TRBJ1-2; D gene: TRBD1; V gene: TRBV6-1; clone size: .; CDR3 protein: CATLLSGGQGSGYTF; CDR3 DNA: TGTGCCACCCTCCTATCAGGTGGACAGGGTAGCGGCTACACCTTC
J gene: TRBJ1-2; D gene: TRBD1; V gene: TRBV6-5; clone size: .; CDR3 protein: CASSHYRGTNYGYTF; CDR3 DNA: TGTGCCAGCAGTCATTACAGGGGCACTAACTATGGCTACACCTTC
J gene: TRBJ1-5; D gene: .; V gene: TRBV7-9; clone size: few; CDR3 protein: CASSSGGGQPQHF; CDR3 DNA: TGTGCCAGCAGCTCCGGCGGGGGTCAGCCCCAGCATTTT
J gene: TRBJ2-7; D gene: TRBD2; V gene: TRBV5-1; clone size: .; CDR3 protein: CASSPGLAGSSTHEQYF; CDR3 DNA: TGCGCCAGCAGCCCGGGACTAGCGGGATCAAGTACCCACGAGCAGTACTTC
J gene: TRBJ2-7; D gene: TRBD2; V gene: TRBV5-1; clone size: once; CDR3 protein: CASSPSGGSGRYEQYF; CDR3 DNA: TGCGCCAGCAGCCCCTCGGGGGGTAGCGGGAGGTACGAGCAGTACTTC
J gene: TRBJ1-2; D gene: .; V gene: TRBV9; clone size: .; CDR3 protein: CASSLMGEMDYGYTF; CDR3 DNA: TGTGCCAGCAGCCTCATGGGGGAGATGGACTATGGCTACACCTTC
J gene: TRBJ1-2; D gene: TRBD1; V gene: TRBV5-1; clone size: .; CDR3 protein: CASSPTGGRFGYTF; CDR3 DNA: TGCGCCAGCAGCCCGACAGGGGGGAGGTTTGGCTACACCTTC